Listed below are T cell receptor beta chains from one sample, sequenced in a study of T cell changes during pregnancy in multiple sclerosis. Clones were read by immunoSEQ multiplex PCR, and TCRdb kept only the in-frame ones, dropping some. In the table there are tens of thousands of clones, 75% to 95% of which are singletons. The sequences come from peripheral blood, collected after pregnancy. These receptors all come from a female donor in good health, enrolled as a control in a pregnancy study. Both conserved end residues are trimmed from each CDR3.

v_gene,CDR3aa
TRBV5-6,ASSLAQGYGYT
TRBV7-9,ASSLAGSMNTEAF
TRBV5-1,ASSDSGGGETQY
TRBV6-4,ASSRDFTDTQY
TRBV5-6,ASSLAAGGSYNEQF
TRBV5-8,ASSLYMVADTEAF
TRBV5-1,ASSLESPSTGGLETQY
TRBV10-3,AIWDGTGIQPQH
TRBV6-1,ASSVVKGAYEQY
TRBV19,ASSYRDRGLLVGSPLH
TRBV19,ASSSGGDISNQPQH
TRBV5-1,ASSARLGGQNTEAF
TRBV6-6,ASSYFEGLAKNIQY
TRBV4-3,ASSQDGTGGSYNEQF
TRBV7-2,ASSLYTAGGNYEQY
TRBV6-6,ASSYSGEGYTEAF
TRBV5-6,ASSLAQGIMVYGYT
TRBV10-3,ASSKGNEEPQH
TRBV2,ASEVSGGLLYNEQF
TRBV30,AWSPRAANEKLF
TRBV5-1,ASSWAGTSDSEQY
TRBV4-2,ASSQSVRETQY
TRBV7-3,ASSSLNTGELF
TRBV7-8,ASSFVGQASQETQY
TRBV30,AWSPGTGLDGYT
TRBV4-1,ASSQVRGKGTGELF
TRBV19,ASSSQTSSDTQY
TRBV19,ASSIGSGGEYSYNEQF
TRBV25-1,ASSEWEGYTEAF
TRBV19,ASSMIWGADTQY
TRBV7-2,ASSLVSENYGYT
TRBV7-8,ASSLGTRETQY
TRBV6-5,ASRDTGDPGELF
TRBV7-3,ASSSPTSEGFSSYNEQF
TRBV7-2,ASSLQVYNEQF
TRBV27,ASSSPGISEKLF
TRBV2,ASSVAGRDYGYT
TRBV27,ASSPLDRPNYGYT
TRBV19,ASSTRESSTDTQY
TRBV27,ASGRTGRMYEQY
TRBV12-5,ASGLVLRQGAYGYT
TRBV9,ASSQTDRGNGYT
TRBV2,ASTLDTSGGNTIY
TRBV28,ASSQLAGGFNNEQF
TRBV6-1,ASSPRVTPLH
TRBV6-1,ASSVVRQHTEAF
TRBV2,ASRPTDMNTEAF
TRBV19,ASSLDRVYGYT
TRBV19,ASTPVAVYGYT
TRBV4-1,ASSPKPGQGRETQY
TRBV30,AWSYHFTTNEKLF
TRBV2,ASLRGLPVTDTQY
TRBV15,ATSTGGARANGYT
TRBV4-2,ASSQDQTGWDTIY
TRBV11-2,ASSPTADTQY
TRBV7-3,ASSSRTSGNNEQF
TRBV6-1,ASSLAALEAF